This T cell receptor beta chain originates from a study of T cell responses to AZD1222 COVID-19 vaccine. Some clones are missing from TCRdb's copy, which holds only in-frame ones; the method was immunoSEQ multiplex PCR. This sample has about 150,000 clones, with over 80% found just once. Germline lookup yields CDR1 SGHVT and CDR2 SQSDAQ. V gave up 0 bases and J gave up 5 bases; unmatched junction bases: 6. The CDR3 length is 16 residues. The sample here was peripheral blood, taken 28 days after the second AZD1222 dose. The clonotype originates from an adult who received the AZD1222 COVID-19 vaccine. The chain uses TRBV7-4 and TRBJ1-5, with TRBD1 matching 8 bases. The CDR3 sequence is CASSLAWAGGHQPQHF. The CDR3 DNA reads TGTGCCAGCAGCTTAGCGTGGGCAGGGGGCCATCAGCCCCAGCATTTT.